These 21 T cell receptor beta chains originate from one sample sequenced in a study of monozygotic twins with inflammatory bowel disease. From the 5' RACE reads, TCRdb lists one entry per CDR3 protein and no DNA. This sample's table reports a few hundred thousand distinct CDR3 sequences. The specimen sequenced was blood. The receptors derive from a human donor with ulcerative colitis or Crohn's disease, or a healthy co-twin of an affected twin (not recorded which).

The CDR3 here is CASSTPTSGETQYF. This chain links TRBV5-1 with TRBJ2-5; the TCRdb D gene call, TRBD2, has no DNA to confirm it. Germline V gene sequence: CDR1 SGHRS, CDR2 YFSETQ. This CDR3 spans 14 amino acids.

The chain carries TRBV12-3 or TRBV12-4 and TRBJ2-3; TCRdb's assignment of TRBD1 cannot be checked, as there is no DNA. This CDR3 spans 18 amino acids. The CDR3 sequence: CASSSSGQPISSTDTQYF.

The chain joins TRBV24-1 to TRBJ2-1; TCRdb lists TRBD1, though no DNA is available to test this call. This CDR3 contains 15 residues. CDR1 is KGHDR and CDR2 is SFDVKD in the germline V gene. This CDR3 reads CATSEPGQGDNEQFF.

The V call is TRBV6-2 or TRBV6-3, the J call TRBJ2-1; no DNA is available, so the TRBD2 call from TCRdb remains unchecked. Germline CDR1 reads MNHEY; CDR2 reads SVGEGT. This CDR3 spans 15 amino acids. The CDR3 region is CASSYSLGGPREQFF.

The V call is TRBV12-3 or TRBV12-4, the J call TRBJ2-7; TCRdb's D gene call, TRBD1, goes unchecked for lack of DNA. The length of the CDR3 is 16 residues. CDR3 sequence: CASSLARTGLNYEQYF.

This chain links TRBV7-2 with TRBJ2-5. CDR1 is SGHTA, CDR2 FQGNSA, per germline. The CDR3 sequence is 12 residues long. CDR3 region: CASSSGQETQYF.

This rearrangement joins TRBV12-3 or TRBV12-4 to TRBJ1-2. This CDR3 is built from 16 residues. CDR3 protein: CASSLSSGIFRYGYTF.

V is TRBV20-1 and J is TRBJ1-6; TCRdb's assignment of TRBD1 cannot be checked, as there is no DNA. This CDR3 is 15 amino acids long. Germline assignment: CDR1 DFQATT and CDR2 SNEGSKA (reference sequence). The CDR3 spells CSARAGTVNNSPLHF.

The V and J genes are TRBV12-5 and TRBJ2-3; the TCRdb D gene call, TRBD2, has no DNA to confirm it. The CDR3 sequence is 18 residues long. From germline, CDR1 is LGHNT and CDR2 FRNRAP. CDR3 sequence: CASGLVRDGEVLHRTQYF.

The chain couples TRBV11-2 to TRBJ2-3; the TCRdb D gene call, TRBD2, has no DNA to confirm it. This CDR3 has 19 amino acids. The germline CDR1 and CDR2 sequences are SGHAT and FQNNGV. The CDR3 reads CASSLDWLAGQTSTDTQYF.

J is TRBJ2-7 and V is TRBV5-6. CDR1 and CDR2 from the germline V gene are SGHDT and YYEEEE. The CDR3 extends over 13 amino acids. This CDR3 is CASSLGIFDEQYF.

V and J are TRBV4-3 and TRBJ2-2; TCRdb reports TRBD2, a call that lacks DNA to check it against. The CDR3 length is 15 residues. Germline lookup yields CDR1 LGHNA and CDR2 YSLEER. The CDR3 sequence: CASSQVGGGGGELFF.

The J gene is TRBJ1-2, the V gene TRBV24-1; TCRdb names TRBD1, which stays unverified in the absence of DNA. Germline-derived CDR1 and CDR2 are KGHDR and SFDVKD. The CDR3 covers 14 residues. The CDR3 here is CATSDSRSNYGYTF.

The J gene is TRBJ2-1, the V gene TRBV7-2; checking the TCRdb D call of TRBD2 is not possible without DNA. The CDR3 extends over 15 amino acids. Germline lookup yields CDR1 SGHTA and CDR2 FQGNSA. Here the CDR3 reads CASSYKREATYEQFF.

The V call is TRBV11-2, the J call TRBJ2-1. The CDR3 contains 13 residues. Germline CDR1 SGHAT, CDR2 FQNNGV. This CDR3 is CASSLVRNNEQFF.

The V and J genes are TRBV2 and TRBJ1-6. The length of the CDR3 is 12 residues. The germline V gene has CDR1 SNHLY and CDR2 FYNNEI. Here the CDR3 reads CASSARTFRLHF. The variable domain in full, with the rest retrieved from reference TRBV2 and TRBJ1-6, is EPEVTQTPSHQVTQMGQEVILRCVPISNHLYFYWYRQILGQKVEFLVSFYNNEISEKSEIFDDQFSVERPDGSNFTLKIRSTKLEDSAMYFCASSARTFRLHFGNGTRLTVT.

The chain uses TRBV5-4 and TRBJ1-1; the D call from TCRdb, TRBD1, cannot be confirmed without DNA. Germline V gene lookup returns CDR1 SGHNT and CDR2 YYREEE (reference sequence). The CDR3 extends over 17 amino acids. This CDR3 is CASSLETGGGMNTEAFF.

V gene TRBV2 combines with J gene TRBJ2-5; TCRdb's assignment of TRBD2 cannot be checked, as there is no DNA. The germline gives CDR1 SNHLY, CDR2 FYNNEI. This CDR3 has 13 amino acids. CDR3 in amino acids: CASSQEEEETQYF. The full variable domain, with the rest looked up from reference TRBV2 and TRBJ2-5, is EPEVTQTPSHQVTQMGQEVILRCVPISNHLYFYWYRQILGQKVEFLVSFYNNEISEKSEIFDDQFSVERPDGSNFTLKIRSTKLEDSAMYFCASSQEEEETQYFGPGTRLLVL.

The chain links TRBV30 to TRBJ1-1; TCRdb's D call, TRBD1, is unchecked because there is no DNA. The germline V gene has CDR1 GTSNPN and CDR2 SVGIG (reference sequence). The length of the CDR3 is 16 residues. CDR3 sequence: CAWTQYGTSLNTEAFF.

This chain connects TRBV11-2 to TRBJ2-5; TCRdb indicates TRBD1, and absent DNA this call remains unverified. Germline V gene data show CDR1 as SGHAT and CDR2 as FQNNGV. This CDR3 has 17 residues. CDR3 amino acids: CASSLEGSGTVQETQYF.

The chain uses TRBV29-1 and TRBJ2-2. Germline V lookup: CDR1 SQVTM, CDR2 ANQGSEA. The CDR3 contains 12 residues. The CDR3 loop is CSVLGNTGELFF.